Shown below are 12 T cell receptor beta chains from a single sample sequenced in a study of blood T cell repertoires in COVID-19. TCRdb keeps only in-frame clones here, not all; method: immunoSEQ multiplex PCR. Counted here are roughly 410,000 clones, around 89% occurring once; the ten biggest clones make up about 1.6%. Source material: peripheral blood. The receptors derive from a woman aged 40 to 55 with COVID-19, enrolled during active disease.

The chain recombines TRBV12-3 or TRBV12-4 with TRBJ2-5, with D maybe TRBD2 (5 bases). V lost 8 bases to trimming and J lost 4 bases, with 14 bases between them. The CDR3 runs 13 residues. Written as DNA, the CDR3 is TGTGCCAGCTCCGTTACGGAGGCAGAGACCCAGTACTTC. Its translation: CASSVTEAETQYF.

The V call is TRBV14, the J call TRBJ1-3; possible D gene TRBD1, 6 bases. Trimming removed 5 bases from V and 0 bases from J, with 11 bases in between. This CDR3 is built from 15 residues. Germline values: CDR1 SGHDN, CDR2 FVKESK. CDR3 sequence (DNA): TGTGCCAGCAGCTCCCGACAGGTCTCTGGAAACACCATATATTTT. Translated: CASSSRQVSGNTIYF.

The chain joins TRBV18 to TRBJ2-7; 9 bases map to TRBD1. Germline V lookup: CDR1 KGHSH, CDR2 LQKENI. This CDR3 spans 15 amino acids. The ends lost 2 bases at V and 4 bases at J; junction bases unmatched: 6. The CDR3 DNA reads TGTGCCAGCTCACCAACCTGGGACAGGGAGTACGAGCAGTACTTC. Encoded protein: CASSPTWDREYEQYF. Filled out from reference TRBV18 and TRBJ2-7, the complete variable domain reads NAGVMQNPRHLVRRRGQEARLRCSPMKGHSHVYWYRQLPEEGLKFMVYLQKENIIDESGMPKERFSAEFPKEGPSILRIQQVVRGDSAAYFCASSPTWDREYEQYFGPGTRLTVT.

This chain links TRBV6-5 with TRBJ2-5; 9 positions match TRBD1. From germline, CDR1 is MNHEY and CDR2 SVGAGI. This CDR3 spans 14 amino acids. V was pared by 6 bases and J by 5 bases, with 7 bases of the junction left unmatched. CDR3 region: CASRPTGGVETQYF. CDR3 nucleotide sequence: TGTGCCAGCAGGCCCACAGGGGGCGTGGAGACCCAGTACTTC.

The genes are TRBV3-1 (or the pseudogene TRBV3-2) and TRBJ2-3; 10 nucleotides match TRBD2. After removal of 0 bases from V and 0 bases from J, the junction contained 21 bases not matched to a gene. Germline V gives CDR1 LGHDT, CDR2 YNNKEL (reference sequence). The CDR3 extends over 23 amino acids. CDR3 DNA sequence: TGTGCCAGCAGCCAAGATCCCCCTCCCTCTAGCGGGAGATGGGGCTGTAGCACAGATACGCAGTATTTT. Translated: CASSQDPPPSSGRWGCSTDTQYF.

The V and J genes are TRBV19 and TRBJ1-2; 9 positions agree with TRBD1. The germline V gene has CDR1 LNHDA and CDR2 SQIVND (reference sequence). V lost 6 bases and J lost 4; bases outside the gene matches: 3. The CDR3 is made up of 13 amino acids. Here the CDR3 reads CASSRTGAYGYTF. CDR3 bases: TGTGCCAGTAGCCGGACAGGGGCCTATGGCTACACCTTC.

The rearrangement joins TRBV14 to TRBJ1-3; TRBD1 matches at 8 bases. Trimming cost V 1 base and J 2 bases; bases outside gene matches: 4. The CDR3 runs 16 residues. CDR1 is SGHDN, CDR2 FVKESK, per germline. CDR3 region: CASSQVTGGAGNTIYF. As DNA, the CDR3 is TGTGCCAGCAGCCAAGTTACAGGGGGAGCTGGAAACACCATATATTTT.

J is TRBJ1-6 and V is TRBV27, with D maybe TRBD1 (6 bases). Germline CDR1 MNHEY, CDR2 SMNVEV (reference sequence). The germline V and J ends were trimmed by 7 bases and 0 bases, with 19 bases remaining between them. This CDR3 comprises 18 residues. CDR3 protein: CASTTGTNPSSYNSPLHF. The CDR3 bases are TGTGCCAGCACCACCGGGACAAACCCCAGCTCCTATAATTCACCCCTCCACTTT.

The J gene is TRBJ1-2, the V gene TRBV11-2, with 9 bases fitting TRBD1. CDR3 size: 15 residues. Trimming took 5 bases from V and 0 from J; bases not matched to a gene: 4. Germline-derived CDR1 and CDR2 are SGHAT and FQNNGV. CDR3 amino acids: CASSAGQGSNYGYTF. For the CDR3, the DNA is TGTGCCAGCAGCGCCGGACAGGGGTCTAACTATGGCTACACCTTC.

The CDR3 sequence is CASSAIRNTEAFF. The CDR3 DNA sequence: TGTGCCAGCAGTGCCATCAGGAACACTGAAGCTTTCTTT. The rearrangement joins TRBV6-2 or TRBV6-3 to TRBJ1-1; no clear D gene. The germline V and J ends were trimmed by 5 bases and 1 base, with 8 bases remaining between them. Germline loops: CDR1 MNHEY, CDR2 SVGEGT. The CDR3 runs to 13 residues.

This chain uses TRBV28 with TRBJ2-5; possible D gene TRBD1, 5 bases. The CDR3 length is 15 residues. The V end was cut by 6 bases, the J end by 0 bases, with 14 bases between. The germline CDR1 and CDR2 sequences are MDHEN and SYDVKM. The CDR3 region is CASRIPYRNQETQYF. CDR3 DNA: TGTGCCAGCAGAATTCCCTACAGGAACCAAGAGACCCAGTACTTC.

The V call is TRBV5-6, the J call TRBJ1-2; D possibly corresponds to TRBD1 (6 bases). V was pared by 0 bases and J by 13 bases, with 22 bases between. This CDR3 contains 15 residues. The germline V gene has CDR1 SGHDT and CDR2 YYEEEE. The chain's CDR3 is CASSLAQAGEVLTTF. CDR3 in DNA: TGTGCCAGCAGCTTGGCCCAAGCAGGGGAAGTTTTGACCACCTTC.